This T cell receptor beta chain is drawn from a study of CD8+ T cells in alopecia areata. There are 13 residues in the CDR3. Germline assignment: CDR1 GTSNPN and CDR2 SVGIG (reference sequence). J lost 6 bases, V lost 0 bases, and 4 bases had no gene match. Stated treatment: oral pan-JAK inhibitor, 5-10 mg twice daily. RNA was extracted and reverse transcribed into cDNA as the sequencing template. Profiling relied on immunoSEQ multiplex PCR, and the TCRdb table lists in-frame clones only, not all of them. In the table there are around 120,000 clones, less than 75% of which are singletons. The gene calls are TRBV30 and TRBJ1-2; 7 bases match TRBD1. The sequence was obtained from a human donor with alopecia areata. The sample in question was CD8+ T cells sorted from blood, obtained at week 4, from a patient treated with tofacitinib. The CDR3 coding sequence is TGTGCCTGGAGTGTAGGCAGGGGGGATGGCTACACCTTC. It specifies CAWSVGRGDGYTF.